This passage covers 7 T cell receptor beta chains from one sample sequenced in a study of blood T cell repertoires in COVID-19. Libraries were prepared by immunoSEQ multiplex PCR; TCRdb keeps only in-frame clonotypes and omits some of them. The table lists some 200,000 clones, roughly 86% of them singletons. Sequenced: PBMCs or T cells enriched from blood (not recorded which). The receptors derive from a man younger than 35 with acute COVID-19.

CDR3 DNA: TGTGCCAGCAACCGGGGAGGGGGAGGGATACTCTACAATGAGCAGTTCTTC. Its translation: CASNRGGGGILYNEQFF. The rearrangement joins TRBV5-4 to TRBJ2-1, with D perhaps matching TRBD2 (7 bases). Germline assignment: CDR1 SGHNT and CDR2 YYREEE (reference sequence). V lost 6 bases and J lost 3, with 22 bases in between. CDR3 size: 17 residues.

The DNA for the CDR3 is TGTGCCAGCAGTCCGAGGGGGACAGCCGCAAATTCACCCCTCCACTTT. Translation: CASSPRGTAANSPLHF. The chain carries TRBV27 and TRBJ1-6, with 7 bases fitting TRBD1. The CDR3 is 16 amino acids. J lost 7 bases, V lost 5 bases, and 11 bases had no gene match. Germline CDR1 reads MNHEY; CDR2 reads SMNVEV (reference sequence).

The CDR3 loop is CASSFNLEQYF. For the CDR3, the DNA is TGTGCCAGCAGTTTCAACTTGGAGCAGTACTTC. V usage is TRBV6-2 or TRBV6-3 and J usage is TRBJ2-7; no clear D. Germline lookup yields CDR1 MNHEY and CDR2 SVGEGT. There are 11 residues in the CDR3. The V end was cut by 4 bases, the J end by 7 bases, with 8 bases between.

The rearrangement joins TRBV11-2 to TRBJ2-1; unclear D gene. Germline CDR1 and CDR2: SGHAT and FQNNGV. With 4 bases removed from V and 4 bases from J, the gap between germline ends came to 11 bases. The CDR3 runs 14 residues. CDR3 DNA: TGTGCCAGCAGCTCCCTTGTCGGGTACAATGAGCAGTTCTTC. Its protein product is CASSSLVGYNEQFF.

The rearrangement uses TRBV28 and TRBJ2-1; 7 bases are a match to TRBD1. This CDR3 spans 15 amino acids. V trimming: 8 bases; J trimming: 4 bases; junction bases outside the gene matches: 11. Germline lookup yields CDR1 MDHEN and CDR2 SYDVKM. CDR3 in amino acids: CASLTPGQIYNEQFF. In DNA form, the CDR3 reads TGTGCCAGCCTTACTCCGGGACAGATATACAATGAGCAGTTCTTC.

The V and J genes are TRBV5-4 and TRBJ2-5; 8 bases match TRBD1. Germline assignment: CDR1 SGHNT and CDR2 YYREEE (reference sequence). This CDR3 is built from 16 residues. V lost 6 bases and J lost 1; bases outside the gene matches: 11. The chain's CDR3 is CASTLSGTGFQETQYF. For the CDR3, the DNA is TGTGCCAGCACCCTGTCCGGGACAGGTTTCCAAGAGACCCAGTACTTC. The full variable domain, rest sourced from reference TRBV5-4 and TRBJ2-5, is ETGVTQSPTHLIKTRGQQVTLRCSSQSGHNTVSWYQQALGQGPQFIFQYYREEENGRGNFPPRFSGLQFPNYSSELNVNALELDDSALYLCASTLSGTGFQETQYFGPGTRLLVL.

This chain links TRBV11-2 with TRBJ1-2; possible D gene TRBD1, 6 bases. The V and J ends lost 5 bases and 6 bases respectively, with 19 bases between them. CDR1 and CDR2 from the germline V gene are SGHAT and FQNNGV. The CDR3 runs to 15 residues. The CDR3 DNA follows: TGTGCCAGCAGCGCCTTAGAGAGCAGGGGTAATGGCTACACCTTC. It yields the protein CASSALESRGNGYTF.